This is a list of T cell receptor beta chains from one sample in a study of blood T cell repertoires in COVID-19. Profiling relied on immunoSEQ multiplex PCR, and the TCRdb table lists in-frame clones only, not all of them. The sample yields about 480,000 clones, approximately 92% seen once. Sample: peripheral blood. The receptors come from a man in his late teens or twenties with COVID-19, enrolled during active disease. Both conserved end residues are part of each CDR3. D genes are given only for firm matches. Clone size is shown for a subset of rows, as once, few, many or a class of expanded clone.

size	V	J	D	DNA	CDR3
NA	TRBV30	TRBJ2-2	NA	TGTGCCTGGCAAACAGGGTTATTGAACACCGGGGAGCTGTTTTTT	CAWQTGLLNTGELFF
NA	TRBV11-3	TRBJ1-6	NA	TGTGCCAGCAGCTTCTCGTCTGGGCCCAATTCACCCCTCCACTTT	CASSFSSGPNSPLHF
NA	TRBV15	TRBJ2-1	NA	TGTGCCACCAGCAGAGATCAGGGACTCCCTGAGCAGTTCTTC	CATSRDQGLPEQFF
NA	TRBV10-3	TRBJ1-1	NA	TGTGCCATCAAATCGGGGGTGGACACTGAAGCTTTCTTT	CAIKSGVDTEAFF
NA	TRBV2	TRBJ2-7	TRBD1	TGTGCCAGCAGAGAGGAGCCCGGGACAGGAAGCTCCTACGAGCAGTACTTC	CASREEPGTGSSYEQYF
NA	TRBV21-1	TRBJ2-7	NA	TGTGCCAGCAGCAAAGAGACAGGTCCGTTTTCCTACGAGCAGTACTTC	CASSKETGPFSYEQYF
few	TRBV27	TRBJ1-4	TRBD1	TGTGCCAGCAGTGAGCAGGGGGCAACTAATGAAAAACTGTTTTTT	CASSEQGATNEKLFF
NA	TRBV4-1	TRBJ1-5	NA	TGCGCCAGCAGCCAAGAAGAGAGGCAGGGGAATCAGCCCCAGCATTTT	CASSQEERQGNQPQHF
NA	TRBV6-5	TRBJ2-7	TRBD2	TGTGCCAGCAGTTACGACGAGACTAGCAGAGAACAGCAGTACTTC	CASSYDETSREQQYF
once	TRBV19	TRBJ2-5	TRBD1	TGTGCCAGTAGGGGGACAGGGAGCTGGGAGACCCAGTACTTC	CASRGTGSWETQYF
NA	TRBV5-1	TRBJ2-5	TRBD1	TGCGCCAGCAGCTTTGACAGGGAACTGGAGACCCAGTACTTC	CASSFDRELETQYF
NA	TRBV19	TRBJ2-1	NA	TGTGCCAGTAGTATCGGGGGAAACGGTTACAATGAGCAGTTCTTC	CASSIGGNGYNEQFF
NA	TRBV2	TRBJ2-4	NA	TGTGCCAGCAGTGAAATTGGGAGAAAAAACATTCAGTACTTC	CASSEIGRKNIQYF
NA	TRBV12-5	TRBJ1-3	NA	TGTGCTAGTGGTTTGGTAACGGTCAGGGCGGACACCATATATTTT	CASGLVTVRADTIYF
NA	TRBV5-1	TRBJ2-2	TRBD1	TGCGCCAGCAGCTTGGAGGCAGGGGGCGACACCGGGGAGCTGTTTTTT	CASSLEAGGDTGELFF
once	TRBV6-5	TRBJ2-7	NA	TGTGCCAGCCAAAGGGCGGGTGGGTATAACGAGCAGTACTTC	CASQRAGGYNEQYF
NA	TRBV11-3	TRBJ1-6	TRBD1	TGTGCCAGCAGCTTTGGAACGGGACAGGGCGGGTCACCCCTCCACTTT	CASSFGTGQGGSPLHF
NA	TRBV18	TRBJ2-3	TRBD2	TGTGCCAGCTCACCTGGGACTAGCGGGACCACAGATACGCAGTATTTT	CASSPGTSGTTDTQYF
once	TRBV7-9	TRBJ2-3	NA	TGTGCCAGCAGCTCACGCGCCGGGAGACTGAGCACAGATACGCAGTATTTT	CASSSRAGRLSTDTQYF
NA	TRBV24-1	TRBJ1-2	NA	TGTGCCACCAGTGAACACCCCTCGGACAAGCCCTATGGCTACACCTTC	CATSEHPSDKPYGYTF
NA	TRBV19	TRBJ1-1	NA	TGTGCCAGTAGCCTCGGGGTAGGGGGCACTGAAGCTTTCTTT	CASSLGVGGTEAFF
NA	TRBV5-1	TRBJ2-1	NA	TGCGCCAGCAGCTTGAATGTGCAGGGGACGGGGAATGAGCAGTTCTTC	CASSLNVQGTGNEQFF
once	TRBV7-9	TRBJ2-3	TRBD2	TGTGCCAGCAGCTTAGGGCGGGGGGCCACAGATACGCAGTATTTT	CASSLGRGATDTQYF
NA	TRBV7-2	TRBJ1-2	TRBD1	TGTGCCAGCAGCCACGACAGGGGGCTGCGTGGCTACACCTTC	CASSHDRGLRGYTF
once	TRBV11-1	TRBJ1-2	NA	TGTGCCAGCAGCTCCACTGATAACTATGGCTACACCTTC	CASSSTDNYGYTF
NA	TRBV4-2	TRBJ2-7	TRBD2	TGTGCCAGCAGCTCCAGCGCGGGAGAAGCTACCTACGAGCAGTACTTC	CASSSSAGEATYEQYF
NA	TRBV6-5	TRBJ1-2	TRBD1	TGTGCCAGCAGACCGGGACAGGGATATGGCTACACCTTC	CASRPGQGYGYTF
NA	TRBV5-1	TRBJ2-7	NA	TGCGCCAGCAGCCCAGGATCCGACAGGTTGCGCTCCTACGAGCAGTACTTC	CASSPGSDRLRSYEQYF
NA	TRBV4-1	TRBJ2-2	TRBD1	TGCGCCAGCAGCCATGCACAGGGGGCCGGGGAGCTGTTTTTT	CASSHAQGAGELFF
NA	TRBV19	TRBJ2-7	NA	TGTGCCAGTAGTATTGCCGGGGAATCCTACGAGCAGTACTTC	CASSIAGESYEQYF
NA	TRBV4-2	TRBJ1-1	NA	TGTGCCAGCAGCCAAGATCTGTTAGGGCAAGGGGTAGCTTTCTTT	CASSQDLLGQGVAFF
NA	TRBV6-5	TRBJ2-1	TRBD1	TGTGCCAGCAGTTTAGGACAGGCGTACAATGAGCAGTTCTTC	CASSLGQAYNEQFF
NA	TRBV15	TRBJ2-1	TRBD2	TGTGCCACCAGCAGAGCTAGAGGAGCGGGAGGGCATGAGCAGTTCTTC	CATSRARGAGGHEQFF
NA	TRBV19	TRBJ1-5	TRBD1	TGTGCCAGTAGTCCGACTCAAAGGGGGCTGCCCTCGCCCCAGCATTTT	CASSPTQRGLPSPQHF
NA	TRBV3-1/TRBV3-2	TRBJ2-7	TRBD1	TGTGCCAGCAGCCCCCGGACAGGGGGCACCGAGCAGTACTTC	CASSPRTGGTEQYF
NA	TRBV5-5	TRBJ2-7	NA	TGTGCCAGCAGCTTGGTTTACAGTGTAACCTACGAGCAGTACTTC	CASSLVYSVTYEQYF
NA	TRBV5-4	TRBJ2-1	NA	TGTGCCAGCAGCTTGAAACTCCCCGGGACACGTGAGTTCTTC	CASSLKLPGTREFF
NA	TRBV27	TRBJ2-2	NA	TGTGCCAGCAGTTTCGGGGGTAGCACCGGGGAGCTGTTTTTT	CASSFGGSTGELFF
NA	TRBV5-1	TRBJ1-3	NA	TGCGCCAGCAGCTTGGCCGGTGAGGGAAACACCATATATTTT	CASSLAGEGNTIYF
NA	TRBV7-2	TRBJ2-7	NA	TGTGCCAGCAGCTTAGCGCCCGCCGATGCAGGGAAAAGCGAGCAGTACTTC	CASSLAPADAGKSEQYF
NA	TRBV3-1/TRBV3-2	TRBJ1-2	NA	TGTGCCAGCAGCCGGGCCAGGGGAGTCTATGGCTACACCTTC	CASSRARGVYGYTF
NA	TRBV5-4	TRBJ2-2	TRBD2	TGTGCCAGCAGCTTCAGACTAGCGGGGGGCTATCTTGATAGCACCGGGGAGCTGTTTTTT	CASSFRLAGGYLDSTGELFF